Listed below are T cell receptor beta chains from one sample, sequenced in a study of T cell responses to AZD1222 COVID-19 vaccine. The protocol was immunoSEQ multiplex PCR, while the TCRdb copy is restricted to in-frame clones and leaves out a portion. The sample carries over 85,000 clones, about 89% recorded once. The starting material was peripheral blood, obtained on day 0 of AZD1222 vaccination. The receptors shown here come from an adult in good health. CDR3s include the opening cysteine and the closing phenylalanine or tryptophan. Each record gives: V gene, J gene, clone size, CDR3 protein. The size entry is marked missing in some rows and otherwise reads once, few, many or a size class.

V gene: TRBV19
J gene: TRBJ1-1
clone size: few
CDR3 protein: CASSMIGTANTEAFF

V gene: TRBV27
J gene: TRBJ2-1
clone size: .
CDR3 protein: CASSIPGNYNEQFF

V gene: TRBV7-3
J gene: TRBJ2-7
clone size: .
CDR3 protein: CASSFGRPPYEQYF

V gene: TRBV5-5
J gene: TRBJ2-1
clone size: .
CDR3 protein: CASSLAQGAPWNEQFF

V gene: TRBV28
J gene: TRBJ1-2
clone size: .
CDR3 protein: CASSSGQGHYGYTF

V gene: TRBV27
J gene: TRBJ2-1
clone size: .
CDR3 protein: CASSTWEEDNEQFF

V gene: TRBV28
J gene: TRBJ1-2
clone size: .
CDR3 protein: CASRGQGSSGYTF

V gene: TRBV2
J gene: TRBJ2-3
clone size: .
CDR3 protein: CASSEGFGDTQYF

V gene: TRBV19
J gene: TRBJ1-5
clone size: .
CDR3 protein: CASTDRADQPQHF

V gene: TRBV19
J gene: TRBJ1-1
clone size: .
CDR3 protein: CASSQGRNTEAFF

V gene: TRBV19
J gene: TRBJ2-1
clone size: once
CDR3 protein: CASSPGGSGRAWGNEQFF

V gene: TRBV7-6
J gene: TRBJ1-6
clone size: .
CDR3 protein: CASSTDGGNSPLHF

V gene: TRBV7-2
J gene: TRBJ1-5
clone size: once
CDR3 protein: CASSQQSGGQPQHF

V gene: TRBV3-1/TRBV3-2
J gene: TRBJ1-1
clone size: .
CDR3 protein: CASSQAGGGTEAFF

V gene: TRBV4-2
J gene: TRBJ1-5
clone size: .
CDR3 protein: CASSQPQGGNQPQHF

V gene: TRBV12-3/TRBV12-4
J gene: TRBJ1-5
clone size: .
CDR3 protein: CASTEGFQPQHF

V gene: TRBV10-3
J gene: TRBJ1-5
clone size: .
CDR3 protein: CAISEGQGAGQPQHF

V gene: TRBV7-3
J gene: TRBJ2-1
clone size: .
CDR3 protein: CASSLEGQKFNEQFF

V gene: TRBV24-1
J gene: TRBJ2-3
clone size: .
CDR3 protein: CATSEPSGRRSTDTQYF

V gene: TRBV9
J gene: TRBJ2-7
clone size: once
CDR3 protein: CASSVGAGELYEQYF

V gene: TRBV2
J gene: TRBJ1-1
clone size: .
CDR3 protein: CASRVDVLGTEAFF

V gene: TRBV4-1
J gene: TRBJ2-7
clone size: .
CDR3 protein: CASSQVLGIHEQYF